This TCR beta chain was recovered during a study of identifying expanded T cells in peripheral blood. With 4 bases clipped from V and 6 bases from J, the junction kept 1 base outside the gene matches. This CDR3 has 13 amino acids. Germline lookup yields CDR1 LGHNA and CDR2 YSLEER. Clones were sequenced by immunoSEQ multiplex PCR, and TCRdb holds only the in-frame ones, with some missing. The profile shows about 100,000 clones, roughly nine tenths of them singletons. Sequencing input: blood. This clonotype was obtained from a person aged 18-70 years in good health. This chain connects TRBV4-3 to TRBJ2-1; 9 bases are a match to TRBD1. The CDR3 nucleotides are TGCGCCAGCAGCCGGGACAGGGTCAATGAGCAGTTCTTC. It codes for CASSRDRVNEQFF.